This T cell receptor beta chain was profiled in a study of OX40 agonist ivuxolimab in advanced cancers. Concerning the study at large: The costimulatory receptor OX40 (CD134) was targeted by ivuxolimab, a fully human IgG2 agonistic monoclonal antibody. Patients were allowed to have had prior anti-PD-1, anti-PD-L1 or anti-CTLA-4 therapy, and around 37% of the dose-escalation patients had previously received checkpoint inhibitors. Of the roughly 52 dose-escalation patients, hepatocellular carcinoma was present in 19, melanoma in some 15, renal cell carcinoma in 9 and head and neck cancer in 9. The purpose of peripheral TCRbeta sequencing was to test whether ivuxolimab changed TCR sequence diversity and led to clonal T-cell expansion. Partial responses occurred in three dose-escalation patients, of whom one had hepatocellular carcinoma and two had cutaneous melanoma. The monotherapy dose-escalation portion (N of about 47 patients) of the phase I ivuxolimab trial is reported in the paper. In the dose-escalation cohort, 75% to 85% of patients were male, and the mean age was 60 years with a range of roughly 23 to 79. Intravenous ivuxolimab was administered to patients every 2 weeks at six dose levels: 0.01, 0.1, 0.3, 1.5, 3 and 10 mg/kg.

General study outcomes and caveats: Low levels of normalized T-cell clonal expansion were also seen in some patients who did not respond. Partial responders in the 0.1-3.0 mg/kg groups had among the lowest normalized peripheral clonal expansion, especially among CD8+ T cells. The antigen specificity of the clonally expanded peripheral T cells was not determined. After ivuxolimab, CD8+ T cells had more expanded clones than CD4+ T cells on average. At doses from 0.1 to 3.0 mg/kg, clonal expansion was seen in both CD4+ and CD8+ blood T cells between baseline and week 6.

Comments on this clone: Its antigen remains undetermined. Base qualities are not recorded, but no much larger clone differs from it by a single base.

To sequence the TCRbeta CDR3 region, genomic DNA was isolated from the sorted cells. The immunoSEQ Assay was used for sequencing of TCRbeta CDR3 regions. In TCRdb, the immuneACCESS table is reduced to in-frame sequences with V and J assigned. These tables do not hold every clone; where another copy was compared, an unresolved V gene accounts for under half, and the others remain unexplained. Across this sample there are about 28,000 clones, with roughly 82% seen only once. The top ten clones comprise under 30% of the sample. The CDR3, from cysteine to phenylalanine, totals 15 residues. Only the CDR3 region is kept as DNA, spanning 45 bases read in frame from base 1. V lost 2 bases and J lost 5 bases, and the count of bases not matched to a germline gene is 8. Based on the germline V gene, the CDR1 and CDR2 sequences are MNHEY and SVGAGI. The trial excluded patients who had a history of autoimmune disease or who were on systemic immunosuppression. Peripheral blood for TCR sequencing was drawn from every dose cohort at baseline, at cycle 4 day 1 and at cycle 7 day 1. Samples were obtained from an open-label, multicenter, first-in-human phase I dose-escalation trial of ivuxolimab. Adults with locally advanced or metastatic melanoma, renal cell carcinoma, hepatocellular carcinoma or head and neck squamous cell carcinoma were enrolled in the trial. Before TCR sequencing, CD4+ and CD8+ T cells were separately sorted from peripheral blood.

The rearrangement combines TRBV6-5 with TRBJ2-7, with 8 bases aligning to TRBD1. This receptor was taken from an adult with an advanced solid tumor such as melanoma, head and neck, liver or kidney cancer. Sequenced here: CD4+ or CD8+ T cells sorted from blood, sampled in a trial of the OX40 agonist ivuxolimab. The CDR3 sequence is CASSYTQGARNEQYF. In nucleotides, the sequence is TGTGCCAGCAGTTACACGCAGGGGGCGCGGAACGAGCAGTACTTC.